This record concerns one T cell receptor beta chain sequence. These data come from a study of blood T cell repertoires in COVID-19. Study at large: Acute and convalescent COVID-19 samples came from the United States, Italy and Spain. The analysed material was cDNA or gDNA that came from T cells, B-cell-depleted T cells, or PBMCs.

Authors' data handling: Estimation of nucleated cell counts relied on the amplification of reference gene primers. Clones were sequenced by immunoSEQ multiplex PCR, and TCRdb holds only the in-frame ones, with some missing. For V, J and clone size, that table is used; D and trimming come from the DNA. The sample includes roughly 190,000 clones, 84% of them seen just once. The sample comprised peripheral blood. The clonotype was recovered from a young man with active or convalescent COVID-19.

The DNA for the CDR3 is TGTGCCAGTAGTATAGAATTTGGGACAAGACCTGAAAAACTGTTTTTT. It specifies CASSIEFGTRPEKLFF. The V gene is TRBV19, the J gene TRBJ1-4; TRBD1 is a possible D gene (6 bases). This CDR3 has 16 amino acids. Germline CDR1 and CDR2: LNHDA and SQIVND (reference sequence). Between the trimmed V and J ends, which lost 0 bases and 7 bases, there was a span of 15 bases.